This TCR beta chain was profiled in a study of T-cell memory formation after mild COVID-19. From 5'RACE with constant-segment primers came TCR alpha and TCR beta cDNA libraries that carried sample barcodes and UMIs. TCRdb reprocessed the 5' RACE reads with MiXCR, giving one entry per CDR3 protein. The sample includes roughly 190,000 distinct CDR3 sequences, roughly a tenth of them seen just once. Study-level results: Largely, contracting CD4+ clones fell within CM and EM, and contracting CD8+ clones within EMRA. Contracting clones, day 15 to 85, had balanced CD4/CD8, and later expanders favored CD4+.

In its sample, this clonotype was seen a few times. Its antigen is not known. The sequence was collected from a young man who had mild COVID-19 (a few samples of this study predate the infection). Cell type and time point are not known. Sequences were obtained from PBMCs or a T cell subset sorted from them (not recorded which).

The CDR3 DNA sequence: TGTGCCAGCAGTCCCGCGTCGCAGGGAGGGAATGAGCAGTTCTTC. As protein: CASSPASQGGNEQFF. The chain carries TRBV28 and TRBJ2-1; TRBD2 matches at 7 bases. The CDR3 loop spans 15 amino acids. Germline values: CDR1 MDHEN, CDR2 SYDVKM. V was clipped by 5 bases and J by 7 bases; unmatched bases: 11.